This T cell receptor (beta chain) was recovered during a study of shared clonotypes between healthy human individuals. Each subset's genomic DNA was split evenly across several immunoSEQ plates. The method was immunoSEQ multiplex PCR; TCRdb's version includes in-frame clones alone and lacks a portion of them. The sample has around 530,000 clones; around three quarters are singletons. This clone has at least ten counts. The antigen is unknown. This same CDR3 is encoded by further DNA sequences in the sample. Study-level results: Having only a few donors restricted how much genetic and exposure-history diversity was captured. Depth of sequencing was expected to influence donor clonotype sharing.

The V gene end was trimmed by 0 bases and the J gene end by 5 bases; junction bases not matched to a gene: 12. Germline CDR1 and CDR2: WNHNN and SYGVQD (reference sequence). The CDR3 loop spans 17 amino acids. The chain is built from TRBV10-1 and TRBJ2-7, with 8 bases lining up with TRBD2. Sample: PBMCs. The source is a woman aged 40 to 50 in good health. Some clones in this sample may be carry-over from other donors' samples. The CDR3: CASSESTQEAGVHEQYF. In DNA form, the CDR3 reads TGCGCCAGCAGTGAGTCGACTCAGGAAGCGGGAGTCCACGAGCAGTACTTC.